These 9 T cell receptor beta chains were sequenced from one sample in a study of shared clonotypes between healthy human individuals. Generated by immunoSEQ multiplex PCR, the TCRdb table keeps only in-frame clones and is missing some. The sample lists roughly 2.5 million clones; approximately 94% were seen once. Sample: naive CD4+ T cells sorted from blood. Stated subset: CD45RA+ positively selected. The source is a man between 18 and 35 years old in good health.

The rearrangement uses TRBV5-1 and TRBJ1-1, with 7 bases identical to TRBD1. V dropped 4 bases and J dropped 6; count of bases not matched to a gene: 12. The CDR3 is 15 residues long. The germline V gene encodes CDR1 SGHRS and CDR2 YFSETQ. The CDR3 here is CASSPREGGGPEAFF. CDR3 nucleotide sequence: TGCGCCAGCAGCCCTAGGGAAGGGGGCGGTCCTGAAGCTTTCTTT.

The chain links TRBV12-5 to TRBJ2-3; D perhaps matches TRBD2 (5 bases). CDR3 length: 18 residues. Germline V lookup: CDR1 LGHNT, CDR2 FRNRAP. The germline V and J ends were trimmed by 0 bases and 2 bases, with 18 bases remaining between them. The CDR3 here is CASGLVWLSGRNTDTQYF. The DNA of the CDR3 is TGTGCTAGTGGTTTGGTATGGCTCTCGGGAAGGAACACAGATACGCAGTATTTT.

V gene TRBV10-2 combines with J gene TRBJ1-6, with 7 bases identical to TRBD1. The CDR3 totals 14 residues. J was trimmed by 6 bases and V by 3 bases; bases with no gene match: 2. The germline V gene encodes CDR1 WSHSY and CDR2 SAAADI. The CDR3 DNA is TGCGCCAGCAGTGAAGGGGGCGGTAATTCACCCCTCCACTTT. Translation: CASSEGGGNSPLHF.

This clone turned up a few times. Different DNA sequences within this sample yield the same CDR3. This sequence joins TRBV6-5 and TRBJ1-1; perhaps TRBD1 as D (5 bases). Germline V CDR1 and CDR2: MNHEY, SVGAGI. This CDR3 is 13 amino acids long. V lost 5 bases to trimming and J lost 1 base, with 8 bases between them. Here the CDR3 reads CASSRGGNTEAFF. CDR3 sequence (DNA): TGTGCCAGCAGTCGGGGGGGGAACACTGAAGCTTTCTTT.

About this clone: Other DNA sequences of this sample code for an identical CDR3. V is TRBV9 and J is TRBJ1-2; a weak D match, TRBD1 (5 bases). V lost 0 bases and J 7 bases, leaving 10 bases between the germline ends. This CDR3 comprises 13 residues. Germline loops: CDR1 SGDLS, CDR2 YYNGEE. The DNA of the CDR3 is TGTGCCAGCAGCGTAGGCGGGACCGGTGGCTACACCTTC. This codes for CASSVGGTGGYTF. Filled out from reference TRBV9 and TRBJ1-2, the complete variable domain reads DSGVTQTPKHLITATGQRVTLRCSPRSGDLSVYWYQQSLDQGLQFLIQYYNGEERAKGNILERFSAQQFPDLHSELNLSSLELGDSALYFCASSVGGTGGYTFGSGTRLTVV.

V is TRBV19 and J is TRBJ1-1; D is undetermined. Per germline, CDR1 LNHDA and CDR2 SQIVND (reference sequence). V was clipped by 7 bases and J by 13 bases, with 16 bases between them. This CDR3 is 11 amino acids long. The DNA for the CDR3 is TGTGCCAGTACGGCCGGAGGCAGGTGTTTCTTT. It encodes CASTAGGRCFF.

The count of this clone is one. The genes are TRBV10-3 and TRBJ2-5; unclear D gene. Germline V gives CDR1 ENHRY, CDR2 SYGVKD. The CDR3 length is 13 residues. The V end was cut by 0 bases, the J end by 5 bases, with 7 bases between. This chain's CDR3 is CAISESKSETQYF. The CDR3, as DNA: TGTGCCATCAGTGAGTCGAAATCCGAGACCCAGTACTTC.

This chain uses TRBV10-1 with TRBJ1-5; the match to TRBD1 covers 7 bases. From germline, CDR1 is WNHNN and CDR2 SYGVQD (reference sequence). This CDR3 is built from 17 residues. The J segment lost 3 bases and the V segment lost 6 bases, leaving 14 bases of the junction unmatched. The DNA of the CDR3 is TGCGCCAGCAGGTCAAAGGGACAGAACCACCTCAATCAGCCCCAGCATTTT. This gives the protein CASRSKGQNHLNQPQHF.

The rearrangement joins TRBV2 to TRBJ2-1, with D tentatively TRBD2 (6 bases). V gave up 6 bases and J gave up 1 base, with 13 bases separating them. The CDR3 has 15 amino acids. Germline V gene data show CDR1 as SNHLY and CDR2 as FYNNEI. This chain's CDR3 is CASSAISGSYNEQFF. CDR3 DNA: TGTGCCAGCAGCGCGATCAGCGGGTCCTACAATGAGCAGTTCTTC.